The 11 T cell receptor beta chains below were found in one sample sequenced in a study of blood T cell repertoires in COVID-19. The table came from immunoSEQ multiplex PCR; TCRdb's copy has only in-frame clones and leaves some out. The table includes around 300,000 clones, almost 90% detected once. The sequenced material came from PBMCs or T cells enriched from blood (not recorded which). The source of these receptors is a woman younger than 30 with acute COVID-19.

The chain uses TRBV7-8 and TRBJ2-7, with D unclear. The germline V gene has CDR1 SGHVS and CDR2 FQNEAQ. Trimming cost V 5 bases and J 3 bases, with 14 bases left between them. The CDR3 loop spans 14 amino acids. CDR3 coding DNA: TGTGCCAGCAGCCTGGGCCGAACCTACTACGAGCAGTACTTC. Protein: CASSLGRTYYEQYF.

The rearrangement joins TRBV28 to TRBJ1-2, with unresolved D. CDR1 is MDHEN and CDR2 is SYDVKM in the germline V gene. V was clipped by 6 bases and J by 4 bases, with 9 bases between them. This CDR3 is built from 12 residues. CDR3 DNA sequence: TGTGCCAGCAGCGTCCCCCCCTATGGCTACACCTTC. Amino acids: CASSVPPYGYTF.

V is TRBV5-1 and J is TRBJ1-6; 9 bases align to TRBD1. Germline CDR1 is SGHRS and CDR2 is YFSETQ. After removal of 0 bases from V and 9 bases from J, the junction contained 7 bases not matched to a gene. The CDR3 covers 16 residues. The CDR3 loop reads CASSLDGTGSISPLHF. For the CDR3, the DNA is TGCGCCAGCAGCTTGGACGGGACAGGGTCAATTTCACCCCTCCACTTT.

This sequence joins TRBV7-8 and TRBJ2-7; D possibly corresponds to TRBD1 (6 bases). The CDR3 totals 14 residues. Germline V CDR1 and CDR2: SGHVS, FQNEAQ. V was pared by 4 bases and J by 1 base, with 11 bases between. The CDR3 DNA is TGTGCCAGCAGCTACGCCGGGACATCCTACGAGCAGTACTTC. Translated: CASSYAGTSYEQYF. Supplemented by reference TRBV7-8 and TRBJ2-7, the full variable domain reads GAGVSQSPRYKVAKRGQDVALRCDPISGHVSLFWYQQALGQGPEFLTYFQNEAQLDKSGLPSDRFFAERPEGSVSTLKIQRTQQEDSAVYLCASSYAGTSYEQYFGPGTRLTVT.

The CDR3 sequence is CASSPGVGRDQPQHF. The CDR3 DNA sequence: TGTGCCAGTAGTCCAGGGGTAGGTCGCGATCAGCCCCAGCATTTT. This chain links TRBV19 with TRBJ1-5, with D possibly being TRBD1 (6 bases). Germline CDR1 is LNHDA and CDR2 is SQIVND (reference sequence). V was clipped by 5 bases and J by 5 bases, with 16 bases between them. The CDR3 spans 15 residues.

V is TRBV28 and J is TRBJ2-7; TRBD2 agrees at 8 bases. Per the germline V gene, CDR1 is MDHEN and CDR2 is SYDVKM. This CDR3 comprises 12 residues. Germline trimming cut 6 bases from V and 4 bases from J; bases unmatched to any gene: 2. In DNA, the CDR3 is TGTGCCAGCAGCTTAGCGGGATACGAGCAGTACTTC. Its protein is CASSLAGYEQYF.

The chain joins TRBV19 to TRBJ2-1, with TRBD2 identical over 14 bases. The trim removed 6 bases at V and 14 bases at J, leaving 6 bases unmatched. The CDR3 consists of 13 residues. Per the germline V gene, CDR1 is LNHDA and CDR2 is SQIVND (reference sequence). The CDR3 sequence: CASRNLGLAGEFF. The CDR3 DNA is TGTGCCAGTAGAAACCTGGGACTAGCGGGGGAGTTCTTC.

A single count supports this clone. The chain has TRBV18 and TRBJ1-1; a weak D match, TRBD1 (5 bases). The CDR3 has 17 amino acids. Germline values: CDR1 KGHSH, CDR2 LQKENI. Between the trimmed V and J ends, which lost 2 bases and 8 bases, there was a span of 24 bases. The CDR3 region is CASSPNKGNRLVQEAFF. In nucleotides, the CDR3 is TGTGCCAGCTCACCAAACAAGGGGAACAGGTTGGTACAAGAAGCTTTCTTT.

J is TRBJ2-1 and V is TRBV30; TRBD1 matches at 8 bases. From germline, CDR1 is GTSNPN and CDR2 SVGIG (reference sequence). V lost 1 base, J lost 9 bases, and 5 bases stayed unmatched. This CDR3 contains 13 residues. CDR3 nucleotides: TGTGCCTGGAGTGCCACCGGGACAGGTGAGCAGTTCTTC. It yields the protein CAWSATGTGEQFF.

J is TRBJ2-5 and V is TRBV7-8; 9 positions agree with TRBD1. CDR1 SGHVS and CDR2 FQNEAQ come from the germline V gene. The CDR3 contains 14 residues. After removal of 8 bases from V and 2 bases from J, the junction contained 6 bases not matched to a gene. As DNA, the CDR3 is TGTGCCAGCCTCCGGGACAGGGCTCAAGAGACCCAGTACTTC. As protein: CASLRDRAQETQYF. The full variable domain, rest sourced from reference TRBV7-8 and TRBJ2-5, is GAGVSQSPRYKVAKRGQDVALRCDPISGHVSLFWYQQALGQGPEFLTYFQNEAQLDKSGLPSDRFFAERPEGSVSTLKIQRTQQEDSAVYLCASLRDRAQETQYFGPGTRLLVL.

V gene TRBV10-2 combines with J gene TRBJ2-3; 10 bases map to TRBD2. After removal of 6 bases from V and 0 bases from J, the junction contained 3 bases not matched to a gene. The germline CDR1 and CDR2 sequences are WSHSY and SAAADI. The CDR3 spans 15 residues. The CDR3 protein is CASREAGGSTDTQYF. Written as DNA, the CDR3 is TGCGCCAGCAGAGAAGCGGGAGGGAGCACAGATACGCAGTATTTT.